This note documents a single TCR beta chain sequence. The data originate from a study of blood T cell repertoires in COVID-19. On the study more broadly: Samples came from the United States, Italy and Spain, spanning acute and convalescent COVID-19. The cDNA or gDNA used as material had been derived from T cells, B-cell-depleted T cells, or PBMCs.

Authors' data handling: The assay estimated nucleated cells by amplifying reference gene primers. The data were produced by immunoSEQ multiplex PCR, yet TCRdb's version contains in-frame clones alone and is incomplete. V and J calls and clone size are as listed in that table; D and trimming were resolved from the DNA. The table records 150,000 or so clones, roughly 80% of them present only once. Participants' reported clinical history set cohort assignment. The CDR3 sequence is 17 residues long. Germline V gene data show CDR1 as GTSNPN and CDR2 as SVGIG (reference sequence). V dropped 5 bases and J dropped 10; count of bases not matched to a gene: 16.

This sequence joins TRBV30 and TRBJ2-1; 14 bases agree with TRBD2. The receptor's source is a woman between 35 and 50 years old with acute COVID-19. The sample comprised PBMCs or T cells enriched from blood (not recorded which). CDR3 nucleotides: TGTGCCTGGGAGGGACTAGCGGGAGAGACGGTGGTACGCGAGCAGTTCTTC. Its protein is CAWEGLAGETVVREQFF.